These 17 T cell receptor beta chains came from one sample sequenced in a study of blood T cell repertoires in COVID-19. Here immunoSEQ multiplex PCR was the method, and the copy in TCRdb shows in-frame clones only, minus some. The table has about 50,000 clones, roughly 83% seen once. The sequenced sample was peripheral blood. Receptors were obtained from a woman aged 60-70 years with acute or convalescent COVID-19.

This chain connects TRBV4-1 to TRBJ1-6, with 11 bases that match TRBD1. The CDR3 is made up of 17 amino acids. Germline trimming cut 4 bases from V and 10 bases from J; bases unmatched to any gene: 12. Germline-derived CDR1 and CDR2 are MGHRA and YSYEKL. The CDR3 spells CASSPDPGQGAWSPLHF. The CDR3 coding sequence is TGCGCCAGCAGCCCGGACCCCGGACAGGGGGCATGGTCACCCCTCCACTTT.

The V gene is TRBV5-1, the J gene TRBJ2-3; TRBD2 is a possible D gene (5 bases). Germline-derived CDR1 and CDR2 are SGHRS and YFSETQ. The CDR3 totals 17 residues. Trimming removed 1 base from V and 0 bases from J, with 15 bases in between. CDR3 nucleotides: TGCGCCAGCAGCTTGACGGCCGGGGTGGCTAGCACAGATACGCAGTATTTT. It yields the protein CASSLTAGVASTDTQYF.

This clone was detected once. The chain combines TRBV24-1 with TRBJ2-1; 7 bases line up with TRBD1. The trim removed 6 bases at V and 8 bases at J, leaving 15 bases unmatched. The CDR3 length is 16 residues. CDR1 and CDR2 (germline): KGHDR, SFDVKD. CDR3 DNA sequence: TGTGCCACCAGTTCCCACCGGGACAGCCCCCGCTATGAGCAGTTCTTC. It specifies CATSSHRDSPRYEQFF.

This clone has only one observation. This rearrangement joins TRBV29-1 to TRBJ2-1, with 8 bases fitting TRBD1. Germline V gives CDR1 SQVTM, CDR2 ANQGSEA. The CDR3 loop spans 13 amino acids. The ends lost 1 base at V and 4 bases at J; junction bases unmatched: 0. The CDR3 nucleotides are TGCAGCGTTGAAGGGACAGGGTACAATGAGCAGTTCTTC. This codes for CSVEGTGYNEQFF.

The chain is built from TRBV6-1 and TRBJ1-3; TRBD1 aligns across 9 bases. The germline V gene has CDR1 MNHNS and CDR2 SASEGT. This CDR3 contains 17 residues. V trimming: 2 bases; J trimming: 2 bases; junction bases outside the gene matches: 7. In DNA, the CDR3 is TGTGCCAGCAGTGAATCCTGGAGGACAGGGGCTGGAAACACCATATATTTT. Its protein product is CASSESWRTGAGNTIYF.

In its sample, this clone was seen a few times. The chain carries TRBV5-6 and TRBJ2-7, with 9 bases identical to TRBD1. Germline trimming cut 4 bases from V and 3 bases from J; bases unmatched to any gene: 5. Germline V gives CDR1 SGHDT, CDR2 YYEEEE. This CDR3 has 14 amino acids. The CDR3 loop reads CASSVGQGNYEQYF. The CDR3 DNA sequence: TGTGCCAGCAGCGTCGGACAGGGGAACTACGAGCAGTACTTC.

This clone was counted once. The chain couples TRBV28 to TRBJ2-5; TRBD2 matches 7 bases. Germline CDR1 reads MDHEN; CDR2 reads SYDVKM. The CDR3 consists of 14 residues. V was pared by 11 bases and J by 1 base, with 10 bases of the junction left unmatched. The CDR3 loop reads CAGRPAGSQETQYF. The CDR3, as DNA: TGTGCCGGACGTCCAGCGGGGAGCCAAGAGACCCAGTACTTC.

J is TRBJ1-2 and V is TRBV5-6, with D perhaps TRBD1 (6 bases). V lost 0 bases and J 6 bases, leaving 9 bases between the germline ends. Germline-derived CDR1 and CDR2 are SGHDT and YYEEEE. The CDR3 spans 13 residues. The CDR3 here is CASSLAAGDGYTF. In nucleotides, the CDR3 is TGTGCCAGCAGCTTGGCGGCAGGGGATGGCTACACCTTC.

The chain is built from TRBV6-5 and TRBJ2-2; D may be TRBD2 (6 bases). Germline assignment: CDR1 MNHEY and CDR2 SVGAGI. The V end was cut by 0 bases, the J end by 7 bases, with 12 bases between. The CDR3 is made up of 15 amino acids. DNA for the CDR3: TGTGCCAGCAGTTACTCGATCGGGGGAGGCGGGGAGCTGTTTTTT. Translation: CASSYSIGGGGELFF.

Only one count was recorded for this clone. In DNA form, the CDR3 reads TGTGCCAGCAGGGAGGGAGTTGGGGGCTACACCTTC. Its protein product is CASREGVGGYTF. The chain carries TRBV5-6 and TRBJ1-2, with D uncertain. This CDR3 comprises 12 residues. CDR1 SGHDT and CDR2 YYEEEE come from the germline V gene. The V gene lost 5 bases and the J gene lost 8 bases, with 13 bases spanning the gap.

This rearrangement joins TRBV5-1 to TRBJ2-7, with 16 bases matching TRBD2. V was pared by 2 bases and J by 1 base, with 9 bases of the junction left unmatched. There are 19 residues in the CDR3. Germline CDR1 SGHRS, CDR2 YFSETQ. The CDR3, as DNA: TGCGCCAGCAGCTTTTCCACGGGACTAGCGGGGGGGCCTTCCTACGAGCAGTACTTC. Its translation: CASSFSTGLAGGPSYEQYF.

The V gene is TRBV6-5, the J gene TRBJ1-2; D not certain. The germline V gene encodes CDR1 MNHEY and CDR2 SVGAGI. Trimming took off 8 bases at V and 7 bases at J, with 23 bases between the two ends. The CDR3 contains 15 residues. CDR3 DNA: TGTGCCAGCGGGGAGAGGGCCCGGAAGGTATTTGGCTACACCTTC. Translating it yields CASGERARKVFGYTF.

The J gene is TRBJ2-7, the V gene TRBV9; 11 bases match TRBD1. Trimming at V came to 4 bases and at J to 5 bases, leaving 2 bases not matched to a gene. CDR1 and CDR2 (germline): SGDLS, YYNGEE. CDR3 length: 13 amino acids. CDR3 region: CASSRDRGDEQYF. CDR3 coding DNA: TGTGCCAGCAGCCGGGACAGGGGGGACGAGCAGTACTTC. Based on the CDR3 plus reference TRBV9 and TRBJ2-7, the full variable domain is DSGVTQTPKHLITATGQRVTLRCSPRSGDLSVYWYQQSLDQGLQFLIQYYNGEERAKGNILERFSAQQFPDLHSELNLSSLELGDSALYFCASSRDRGDEQYFGPGTRLTVT.

V usage is TRBV6-5 and J usage is TRBJ2-2, with D tentatively TRBD2 (5 bases). CDR1 is MNHEY and CDR2 is SVGAGI in the germline V gene. This CDR3 has 16 residues. V was shortened by 0 bases and J by 6 bases, with 14 bases between the two germline ends. The CDR3 DNA reads TGTGCCAGCAGTTACTCGCCTATTAGGGAGTCCGGGGAGCTGTTTTTT. Protein: CASSYSPIRESGELFF.

The chain joins TRBV7-3 to TRBJ1-1, with TRBD1 matching over 7 bases. With 5 bases clipped from V and 4 bases from J, the junction kept 7 bases outside the gene matches. This CDR3 has 14 residues. The germline CDR1 and CDR2 sequences are SGHTA and FQGTGA. Here the CDR3 reads CASSLGTGATEAFF. DNA for the CDR3: TGTGCCAGCAGCCTCGGCACAGGGGCCACTGAAGCTTTCTTT.

The chain has TRBV7-2 and TRBJ1-5; possibly TRBD1 for D (6 bases). The V end lost 5 bases, the J end lost 0 bases, and 11 bases lay between the germline ends. CDR1 SGHTA and CDR2 FQGNSA come from the germline V gene. This CDR3 has 15 residues. CDR3 region: CASSPQGSSNQPQHF. Written as DNA, the CDR3 is TGTGCCAGCAGCCCGCAGGGGTCTAGCAATCAGCCCCAGCATTTT.

This clone has more than one count but fewer than ten. This CDR3 is CASSLSRGILSRKDNSPLHF. CDR3 in DNA: TGTGCCAGCAGTTTATCCCGGGGAATCCTATCGCGGAAGGATAATTCACCCCTCCACTTT. The chain employs TRBV27 and TRBJ1-6; D ambiguous. The germline V gene has CDR1 MNHEY and CDR2 SMNVEV (reference sequence). The CDR3 has 20 residues. V lost 0 bases and J lost 5, with 23 bases in between.